This T cell receptor (beta chain) stems from a study of cytomegalovirus exposure and HLA in healthy donors. The wider study: An early release of data contained about 85 million unique TCRs, which came from HLA-typed donors.

PCR was performed using 60 Vbeta and 13 Jbeta primers. Authors' analysis steps: Later, 65 million to 85 million unique TCR beta chains were counted in an analysis, and approximately 9.9 million of them were shared. The table came from immunoSEQ multiplex PCR; TCRdb's copy has only in-frame clones and leaves some out. Clonal size and the V and J genes are those of that table, whereas D and trimming came from the DNA. Among about 36,000 clones listed, over 60% were seen once. CDR1 and CDR2 (germline): KGHSH, LQKENI. This CDR3 is 14 amino acids long. The V end was cut by 3 bases, the J end by 0 bases, with 9 bases between. General study points: Immune exposure information available was restricted to CMV serostatus. Analysis was performed later, and it showed HLA-associated TCR beta chains to be more clonally expanded than equally common others.

Comment on this clone: Its specificity is unknown.

The chain links TRBV18 to TRBJ2-7; D is uncertain. The receptor comes from a man aged 30 to 45 in good health and CMV-seronegative. Sequencing was performed on PBMCs. The CDR3 sequence: CASSPSQSSYEQYF. CDR3 nucleotide sequence: TGTGCCAGCTCACCGTCACAGAGCTCCTACGAGCAGTACTTC.